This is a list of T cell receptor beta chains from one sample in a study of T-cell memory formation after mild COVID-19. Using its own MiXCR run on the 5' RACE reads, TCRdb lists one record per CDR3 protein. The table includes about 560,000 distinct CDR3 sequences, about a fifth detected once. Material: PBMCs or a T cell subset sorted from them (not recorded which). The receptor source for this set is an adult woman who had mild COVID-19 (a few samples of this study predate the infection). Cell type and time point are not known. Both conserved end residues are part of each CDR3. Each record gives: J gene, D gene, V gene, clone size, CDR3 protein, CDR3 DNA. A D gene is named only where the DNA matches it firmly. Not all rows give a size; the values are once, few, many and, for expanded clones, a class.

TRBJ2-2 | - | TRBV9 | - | CASSPGSGELFF | TGTGCCAGCAGCCCCGGGTCCGGGGAGCTGTTTTTT
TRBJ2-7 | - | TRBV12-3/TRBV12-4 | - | CASRSRGSWEQYF | TGTGCCAGCAGGTCCCGGGGGAGCTGGGAGCAGTACTTC
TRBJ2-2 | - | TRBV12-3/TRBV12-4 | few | CASSPPGPFMTGELFF | TGTGCCAGCAGCCCTCCCGGGCCCTTTATGACCGGGGAGCTGTTTTTT
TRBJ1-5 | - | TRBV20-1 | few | CSARDVRNQPQHF | TGCAGTGCTAGAGATGTGAGGAATCAGCCCCAGCATTTT
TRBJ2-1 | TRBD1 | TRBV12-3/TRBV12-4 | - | CASSRTGNFEEEQFF | TGTGCCAGCTCTCGGACAGGGAACTTTGAGGAGGAGCAGTTCTTC
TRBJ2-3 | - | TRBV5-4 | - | CASSLMGAVSTDTQYF | TGTGCCAGCAGCTTGATGGGGGCTGTTAGCACAGATACGCAGTATTTT
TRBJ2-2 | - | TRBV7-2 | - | CASSLSARSELFF | TGTGCCAGCAGCTTATCGGCTAGATCAGAGCTGTTTTTT
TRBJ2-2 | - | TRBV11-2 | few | CASSLGNSGNTGELFF | TGTGCCAGCAGCTTAGGGAATAGCGGCAACACCGGGGAGCTGTTTTTT
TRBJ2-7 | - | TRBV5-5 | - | CASSLGHALQGYEQYF | TGTGCCAGCAGCTTGGGGCACGCTCTGCAGGGCTACGAGCAGTACTTC
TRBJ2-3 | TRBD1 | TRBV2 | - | CASSWTGGTDTQYF | TGTGCCAGCAGTTGGACAGGGGGTACAGATACGCAGTATTTT
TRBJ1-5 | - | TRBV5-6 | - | CASSLSIPGQPQHF | TGTGCCAGCAGCTTGTCAATCCCCGGGCAGCCCCAGCATTTT
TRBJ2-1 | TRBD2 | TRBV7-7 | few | CASSLGTSQEQFF | TGTGCTAGCAGCCTAGGGACTAGCCAGGAGCAGTTCTTC
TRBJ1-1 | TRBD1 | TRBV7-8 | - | CASSLSRDRVTGTEAFF | TGTGCCAGCAGCTTGAGCCGAGACAGGGTGACGGGCACTGAAGCTTTCTTT
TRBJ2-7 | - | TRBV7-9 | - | CASSQMRGDPREQYF | TGTGCCAGCAGCCAGATGAGGGGAGACCCTCGCGAGCAGTACTTC
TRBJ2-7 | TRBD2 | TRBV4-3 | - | CASSIREDYEQYF | TGCGCCAGCAGTATCCGGGAGGACTACGAGCAGTACTTC
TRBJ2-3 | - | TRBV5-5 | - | CASSFQVDTQYF | TGTGCCAGCAGCTTCCAAGTGGATACGCAGTATTTT
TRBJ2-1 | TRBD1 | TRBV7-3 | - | CASSQSGTGRSNEQFF | TGTGCCAGCAGCCAGTCCGGGACAGGGAGGTCCAATGAGCAGTTCTTC
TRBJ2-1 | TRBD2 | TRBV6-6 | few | CASSYQNQLATILNEQFF | TGTGCCAGCAGTTACCAAAACCAACTAGCGACTATCCTCAATGAGCAGTTCTTC
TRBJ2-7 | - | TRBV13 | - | CASSLGAGRSYEQYF | TGTGCCAGCAGCTTAGGAGCTGGGCGGTCCTACGAGCAGTACTTC
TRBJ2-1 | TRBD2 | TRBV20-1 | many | CSARDQREWNEQFF | TGCAGTGCTAGAGATCAGCGGGAGTGGAATGAGCAGTTCTTC
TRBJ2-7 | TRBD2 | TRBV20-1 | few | CSARDYRTSGNHEQYF | TGCAGTGCTAGAGATTATCGGACTAGCGGGAACCACGAGCAGTACTTC
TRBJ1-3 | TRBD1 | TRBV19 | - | CASSIDRGLGNTIYF | TGTGCCAGTAGTATTGACAGGGGGCTCGGAAACACCATATATTTT
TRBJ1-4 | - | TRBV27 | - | CASSLRRTNEKLFF | TGTGCCAGCAGTCTACGGAGGACTAATGAAAAACTGTTTTTT
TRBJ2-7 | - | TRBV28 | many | CASSLGGPPYEQYF | TGTGCCAGCAGTTTAGGAGGCCCCCCCTACGAGCAGTACTTC
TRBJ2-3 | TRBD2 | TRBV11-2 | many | CASSLSAGARNPTDTQYF | TGTGCCAGCAGCTTATCAGCGGGAGCCCGGAACCCCACAGATACGCAGTATTTT
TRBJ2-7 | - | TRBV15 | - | CATSRAPLDQEQYF | TGTGCCACCAGCAGAGCACCCCTTGATCAGGAGCAGTACTTC
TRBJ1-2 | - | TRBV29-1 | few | CSVLEGGGGYTF | TGCAGCGTACTCGAAGGCGGGGGTGGCTACACCTTC
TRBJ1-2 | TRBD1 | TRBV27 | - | CASSWAGGQGYTF | TGTGCCAGCAGTTGGGCAGGGGGCCAAGGCTACACCTTC
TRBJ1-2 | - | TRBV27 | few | CASTPLGGGNYGYTF | TGTGCCAGCACCCCGTTGGGGGGCGGGAACTATGGCTACACCTTC
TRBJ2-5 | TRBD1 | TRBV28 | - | CASSFSDRLLRGQKETQYF | TGTGCCAGCAGTTTTTCGGACAGGCTCTTAAGGGGACAGAAAGAGACCCAGTACTTC
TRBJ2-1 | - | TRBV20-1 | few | CSARLKSSYNEQFF | TGCAGTGCAAGACTAAAGAGCTCCTACAATGAGCAGTTCTTC
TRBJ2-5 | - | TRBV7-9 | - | CASTRNREETQYF | TGTGCCAGCACCCGTAATCGGGAAGAGACCCAGTACTTC
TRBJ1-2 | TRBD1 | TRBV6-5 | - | CASTRTGGDYGYTF | TGTGCCAGCACCCGGACAGGGGGTGACTATGGCTACACCTTC
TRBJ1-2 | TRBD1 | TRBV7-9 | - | CASSIGQAANYGYTF | TGTGCCAGCAGCATCGGACAGGCCGCTAACTATGGCTACACCTTC
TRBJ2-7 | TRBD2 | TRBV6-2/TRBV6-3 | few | CASRGVTSVTYEQYF | TGTGCCAGCCGTGGGGTTACTAGCGTAACCTACGAGCAGTACTTC